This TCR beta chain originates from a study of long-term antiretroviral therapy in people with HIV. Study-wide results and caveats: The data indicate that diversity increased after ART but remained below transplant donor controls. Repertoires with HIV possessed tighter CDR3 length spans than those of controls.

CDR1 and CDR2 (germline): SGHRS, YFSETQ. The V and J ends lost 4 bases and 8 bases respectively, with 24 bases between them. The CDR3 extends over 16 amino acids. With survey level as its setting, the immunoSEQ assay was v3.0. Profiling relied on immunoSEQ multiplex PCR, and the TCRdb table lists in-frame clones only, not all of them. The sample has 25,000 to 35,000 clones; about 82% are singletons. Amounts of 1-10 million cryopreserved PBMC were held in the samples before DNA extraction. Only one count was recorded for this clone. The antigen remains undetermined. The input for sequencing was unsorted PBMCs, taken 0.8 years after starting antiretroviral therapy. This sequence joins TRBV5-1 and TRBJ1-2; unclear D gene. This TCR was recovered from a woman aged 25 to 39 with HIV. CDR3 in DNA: TGCGCCAGCAGCCCTCGGGGAAGTCAGCGGTTAGGAGGCTACACCTTC. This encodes CASSPRGSQRLGGYTF.